The 22 T cell receptor beta chains below come from one sample, sequenced in a study of response to subunit inactivated influenza vaccine. TCRdb independently ran MiXCR on the RT-PCR reads; one entry per CDR3 protein. This table holds 500,000 to 600,000 distinct CDR3 sequences, about an eighth found once. The source material was PBMCs from blood, sampled about 6 weeks after vaccination. These receptors all come from a man in his forties or fifties who received an inactivated influenza vaccine.

At least ten counts were recorded for this clonotype. The rearrangement links TRBV5-1 to TRBJ1-3; D is uncertain. V lost 7 bases and J 3 bases, leaving 11 bases between the germline ends. Looked up from germline, CDR1 is SGHRS and CDR2 is YFSETQ. The CDR3 has 13 amino acids. CDR3 sequence (DNA): TGCGCCAGCGCCCTGGGTCTTGGAAACACCATATATTTT. Its translation is CASALGLGNTIYF.

The rearrangement links TRBV7-9 to TRBJ2-7; D remains ambiguous. Looked up from germline, CDR1 is SEHNR and CDR2 is FQNEAQ (reference sequence). The CDR3 sequence is 13 residues long. V was pared by 3 bases and J by 9 bases, with 15 bases between. In DNA, the CDR3 is TGTGCCAGCAGCTTTAGGGTGTGGAACGTGCAGTACTTC. Translated, it gives CASSFRVWNVQYF.

The chain carries TRBV11-3 and TRBJ2-2, with 10 bases identical to TRBD1. Unmatched junction bases numbered 4, after V lost 5 bases and J lost 4 bases. This CDR3 has 15 amino acids. CDR1 and CDR2 (germline): SGHNT, YENEEA. The CDR3 loop is CASSADRGLTGELFF. In DNA form, the CDR3 reads TGTGCCAGCAGCGCAGACAGGGGGCTCACCGGGGAGCTGTTTTTT.

Ten or more counts support this clonotype. The J gene is TRBJ2-7, the V gene TRBV20-1, with 8 bases lining up with TRBD1. This CDR3 comprises 14 residues. The germline gives CDR1 DFQATT, CDR2 SNEGSKA (reference sequence). After removal of 6 bases from V and 1 base from J, the junction contained 8 bases not matched to a gene. CDR3 bases: TGCAGTGCCAACAATCACAGGGGGTCCTACGAGCAGTACTTC. Translated: CSANNHRGSYEQYF.

DNA for the CDR3: TGCGGCAGTCTAGCGGGGGGCCAAGAGACCCAGTACTTC. It is translated as CGSLAGGQETQYF. The chain joins TRBV10-2 to TRBJ2-5; 11 nucleotides line up with TRBD2. Germline CDR1 and CDR2: WSHSY and SAAADI. This CDR3 has 13 amino acids.

As regards this clonotype: A junction boundary mismatches the germline segment, possibly from a read error. The V gene is TRBV27, the J gene TRBJ2-7, with D perhaps TRBD1 or TRBD2 (5 bases each). Germline V lookup: CDR1 MNHEY, CDR2 SMNVEV (reference sequence). This CDR3 is built from 11 residues. As DNA, the CDR3 is TGTGCCAGCCGTTTATATGGGGGGCAGTACTTC. Amino acids: CASRLYGGQYF.

The chain uses TRBV6-2 or TRBV6-3 and TRBJ2-3; 14 bases line up with TRBD2. The CDR3 length is 18 residues. Trimming took 0 bases from V and 0 from J; bases not matched to a gene: 2. The germline gives CDR1 MNHEY, CDR2 SVGEGT. The CDR3: CASSYSTSGRESTDTQYF. The CDR3 region has the DNA TGTGCCAGCAGTTACTCGACTAGCGGGAGGGAAAGCACAGATACGCAGTATTTT.

This clonotype was seen only a few times. DNA for the CDR3: TGCGCCAGCAGCTTGGCCGACTACTACGAGCAGTACTTC. This gives the protein CASSLADYYEQYF. V is TRBV5-1 and J is TRBJ2-7; a possible D gene is TRBD2 (5 bases). The CDR3 is 13 residues long. Germline V gene sequence: CDR1 SGHRS, CDR2 YFSETQ. The V end was cut by 0 bases, the J end by 3 bases, with 7 bases between.

The rearrangement joins TRBV30 to TRBJ1-1; D may be TRBD1 (5 bases). V was clipped by 2 bases and J by 12 bases, with 13 bases between them. Germline loops: CDR1 GTSNPN, CDR2 SVGIG (reference sequence). This CDR3 comprises 11 residues. The CDR3 nucleotides are TGTGCCTGGAGTATCCGGGACCAAACTTTCTTT. Translating it yields CAWSIRDQTFF.

The DNA for the CDR3 is TGTGCCACCAGCAGAGTAGCGGGGGGTTGGGACGCTGAAGCTTTCTTT. It translates to CATSRVAGGWDAEAFF. The chain has TRBV15 and TRBJ1-1; D possibly corresponds to TRBD1 (5 bases). Trimming shortened V by 1 base and J by 6 bases, and 18 bases separated the two germline ends. In germline, CDR1 is LNHNV, CDR2 YYDKDF (reference sequence). The CDR3 consists of 16 residues.

This clonotype has ten or more counts. The V and J genes are TRBV12-3 or TRBV12-4 and TRBJ2-7; D is tentatively TRBD1 or TRBD2 (5 bases each). The CDR3 is 14 residues long. Trimming shortened V by 7 bases and J by 1 base, and 14 bases separated the two germline ends. In nucleotides, the CDR3 is TGTGCCAGCACCCGAGGGGACGATTCCTACGAGCAGTACTTC. Amino acids: CASTRGDDSYEQYF.

The J gene is TRBJ1-2, the V gene TRBV4-2; D is unclear. There are 15 residues in the CDR3. V was clipped by 0 bases and J by 2 bases, with 10 bases between them. The germline CDR1 and CDR2 sequences are LGHNA and YNFKEQ. In nucleotides, the CDR3 is TGTGCCAGCAGCCAAGATCAGGAACAGAACTATGGCTACACCTTC. This encodes CASSQDQEQNYGYTF.

This clonotype has only a few counts. The chain uses TRBV10-1 and TRBJ2-5, with TRBD2 matching 8 bases. The germline V gene has CDR1 WNHNN and CDR2 SYGVQD (reference sequence). The V gene end was trimmed by 2 bases and the J gene end by 3 bases; junction bases not matched to a gene: 5. The CDR3 is 15 amino acids. The CDR3: CASSEAGGSKETQYF. The DNA of the CDR3 is TGCGCCAGCAGTGAGGCGGGGGGCTCGAAAGAGACCCAGTACTTC.

The rearrangement uses TRBV6-5 and TRBJ1-1, with D unclear. V lost 8 bases, J lost 5 bases, and 9 bases lay in between. The germline V gene encodes CDR1 MNHEY and CDR2 SVGAGI. This CDR3 spans 11 amino acids. The CDR3 reads CASPVGTEAFF. CDR3 DNA: TGTGCCAGCCCCGTTGGAACTGAAGCTTTCTTT.

In its sample, this clonotype was seen a few times. At one end the junction does not follow the germline gene, possibly because of a read error. The genes are TRBV12-3 or TRBV12-4 and TRBJ1-2; D gene uncertain. This CDR3 contains 13 residues. The CDR3 loop reads CASRLDPSGGYTF. CDR3 DNA: TGTGCCAGCAGGTTAGACCCCTCGGGTGGCTACACCTTC.

The chain is built from TRBV20-1 and TRBJ2-3, with 9 bases lining up with TRBD2. The CDR3 runs to 15 residues. From germline, CDR1 is DFQATT and CDR2 SNEGSKA (reference sequence). The ends lost 2 bases at V and 2 bases at J; junction bases unmatched: 5. The CDR3 spells CSARSSGGPTDTQYF. CDR3 coding DNA: TGCAGTGCTAGATCCAGCGGGGGGCCCACAGATACGCAGTATTTT.

This clonotype was observed a few times. V usage is TRBV28 and J usage is TRBJ2-7; TRBD1 aligns across 7 bases. V shed 7 bases, J shed 3 bases, and the junction held 9 bases outside the gene matches. This CDR3 has 14 residues. CDR1 and CDR2 (germline): MDHEN, SYDVKM. The CDR3 DNA reads TGTGCCAGCAAACTACAGGGGAGAATCTACGAGCAGTACTTC. Translating it yields CASKLQGRIYEQYF.

The chain employs TRBV11-1 and TRBJ2-2; TRBD2 matches 12 bases. This CDR3 has 22 amino acids. Losses at the gene ends were 0 bases for V and 2 bases for J; bases not matched to a gene: 16. CDR1 and CDR2 (germline): SGHAT, FQDESV (reference sequence). The DNA for the CDR3 is TGTGCCAGCAGCTTAGCAGGACTAGCGGGACCCTCTAGATCCCTAAACACCGGGGAGCTGTTTTTT. Its translation is CASSLAGLAGPSRSLNTGELFF. Supplemented by reference TRBV11-1 and TRBJ2-2, the full variable domain reads EAEVAQSPRYKITEKSQAVAFWCDPISGHATLYWYRQILGQGPELLVQFQDESVVDDSQLPKDRFSAERLKGVDSTLKIQPAELGDSAMYLCASSLAGLAGPSRSLNTGELFFGEGSRLTVL.

This clonotype was counted between two and nine times. This chain links TRBV7-9 with TRBJ1-2; TRBD1 might be the D (5 bases). This CDR3 has 15 residues. Deletions cut 4 bases from V and 8 bases from J, with 20 bases between. Per the germline V gene, CDR1 is SEHNR and CDR2 is FQNEAQ (reference sequence). In DNA form, the CDR3 reads TGTGCCAGCAGCTCTACGGGGGGAAGGGTACAGGGCTACACCTTC. It encodes CASSSTGGRVQGYTF.

The rearrangement uses TRBV11-2 and TRBJ2-5; 11 bases agree with TRBD2. In germline, CDR1 is SGHAT, CDR2 FQNNGV. The CDR3 is 15 residues long. Trimming cost V 3 bases and J 5 bases; bases outside gene matches: 5. CDR3 residues: CASSLTSGTLETQYF. The CDR3, as DNA: TGTGCCAGCAGCTTGACTAGCGGGACGCTGGAGACCCAGTACTTC.

The table lists this clonotype with many counts. The rearrangement uses TRBV7-9 and TRBJ2-1, with D uncertain. Trimming shortened V by 1 base and J by 8 bases, and 6 bases separated the two germline ends. Looked up from germline, CDR1 is SEHNR and CDR2 is FQNEAQ (reference sequence). This CDR3 comprises 12 residues. The CDR3 is CASSLVGDEQFF. The CDR3 DNA reads as TGTGCCAGCAGCTTAGTTGGGGATGAGCAGTTCTTC.

This clonotype has only a few counts. The CDR3 region is CASSRMAVVNEKLFF. The CDR3, as DNA: TGCGCCAGCAGCCGCATGGCCGTTGTGAATGAAAAACTGTTTTTT. The V gene is TRBV4-1, the J gene TRBJ1-4; no clear D gene. Germline V gene data show CDR1 as MGHRA and CDR2 as YSYEKL. The V and J ends lost 4 bases and 5 bases respectively, with 14 bases between them. The CDR3 consists of 15 residues.